This TCR beta chain originates from a study of STAT5B mutations in CD4+ large granular lymphocyte leukemia. On this clone itself: Its target is not known.

The repertoire was sequenced with immunoSEQ multiplex PCR; TCRdb's copy has only in-frame clones and lacks some. The table shows about 18,000 clones, with 70% to 85% occurring only once. CDR1 is MGHRA, CDR2 YSYEKL, per germline. CDR3 length: 16 residues. V lost 0 bases to trimming and J lost 5 bases, with 15 bases between them. Overall study results and limits: 8/27 top patient clones versus 2/35 control clones were TRBV06-family. Main leukemic clonotypes were patient-specific, but roughly 23% appeared at low frequency elsewhere.

The V call is TRBV4-1, the J call TRBJ2-3; D possibly corresponds to TRBD2 (6 bases). The TCR sequence derives from a human donor in good health. The specimen was CD4+ T cells from blood buffy coats. In DNA form, the CDR3 reads TGCGCCAGCAGCCAAGAGGGGGGTATCGTTCGAGATACGCAGTATTTT. Its protein product is CASSQEGGIVRDTQYF.